This record covers a single T cell receptor (beta chain). As yet, its antigen is unknown. The PCR employed 60 Vbeta primers together with 13 Jbeta primers. Method: immunoSEQ multiplex PCR; TCRdb's copy keeps in-frame clones and lacks some. This table holds about 180,000 clones, 77% found once. Everyone who donated was a healthy bone marrow donor. The sample originates from a study of cytomegalovirus exposure and HLA in healthy donors. Study conclusions and caveats: Some V segments, including TRBV6-2 and TRBV6-3, were excluded as indistinguishable. Several of the most significant clusters appeared linked to common viral pathogens, based on a later analysis.

CDR3 length: 14 amino acids. V was pared by 1 base and J by 0 bases, with 6 bases between. Germline V gene data show CDR1 as LGHNA and CDR2 as YNFKEQ. Sequencing was done on a sample of PBMCs. The chain uses TRBV4-2 and TRBJ1-2; no reliable D call. The receptor was derived from a man younger than 30 in good health and CMV-seronegative. Written as DNA, the CDR3 is TGTGCCAGCAGCCAAGCCGGGGCTAACTATGGCTACACCTTC. Translating gives CASSQAGANYGYTF.